This TCR beta chain stems from a study of regulatory T cells in long-lasting Graves disease. Study-wide points: Among persistent patients, a larger number of public clonotypes were shared (roughly 2,700) than among newly diagnosed patients (roughly 910). Persistent Graves' patients showed a TCR diversity that was lower than that of newly diagnosed ones.

Comment on this clonotype: The antigen remains unidentified.

CDR1 and CDR2 from the germline V gene are LNHDA and SQIVND (reference sequence). The CDR3 runs to 12 residues. V was clipped by 6 bases and J by 4 bases, with 4 bases between them. iRepertoire HTBI primers and Arm-PCR of CDR3 regions built TCR beta libraries. TCRdb redid the calling of the multiplex PCR reads with MiXCR, one entry per CDR3 protein. Of about 470,000 distinct CDR3 sequences listed, less than 25% are singletons. Described time point: persistent/refractory GD, antithyroid drugs over 5 years with positive TRAb. PBMCs were the source of the RNA used for TCR sequencing. Criteria from the American Thyroid Association guidelines were applied to diagnose Graves' disease.

This TCR was recovered from a female donor with Graves disease. The material sequenced was peripheral blood mononuclear cells (PBMCs), taken when the disease was refractory, from a patient treated with antithyroid drugs. The chain recombines TRBV19 with TRBJ2-6; D gene ambiguous. The CDR3 DNA follows: TGTGCCAGTAGACACGGGGCCAACGTCCTGACTTTC. Its translation: CASRHGANVLTF.